This TCR beta chain emerged from a study of blood T cell repertoires in COVID-19. Whole-study context: COVID-19 samples collected from the United States, Italy and Spain covered acute and convalescent phases. Nucleic acid was either cDNA or gDNA, and it came from T cells, B-cell-depleted T cells, or PBMCs.

The CDR3 covers 14 residues. Germline lookup yields CDR1 SEHNR and CDR2 FQNEAQ (reference sequence). The V and J ends lost 10 bases and 4 bases, in that order; junction bases with no gene match: 9. Original analysis: By means of reference gene primer amplification, nucleated cell counts were estimated. TCRdb's table, derived via immunoSEQ multiplex PCR, lists solely in-frame clones and lacks some. Clonal size and the V and J genes are those of that table, whereas D and trimming came from the DNA. The sample yields roughly 140,000 clones, approximately 80% seen once. This chain joins TRBV7-9 and TRBJ2-1, with 8 bases lining up with TRBD1. This clonotype was obtained from a woman aged 45-60 years with acute or convalescent COVID-19. The sequenced material came from peripheral blood. CDR3 in DNA: TGTGCCACCAACAGGGGGGCGGAGTACAATGAGCAGTTCTTC. This gives the protein CATNRGAEYNEQFF.